The 2 T cell receptor beta chains below were found in one sample sequenced in a study of T cell repertoires in cytomegalovirus infection. MiXCR was run by TCRdb on the reads, yielding one entry per CDR3 protein. Among more than 90,000 distinct CDR3 sequences listed, roughly 9.1% were seen once. Their antigens are not known. Sequenced input: PBMCs, sequenced either directly or after in vitro stimulation (not recorded which). The receptors stem from a human donor in good health (CMV status not recorded). Some clones in this sample may be carry-over from other donors' samples.

This clonotype has a single count. The chain combines TRBV28 with TRBJ1-5, with TRBD1 matching 8 bases. The CDR3 totals 16 residues. Trimming took 6 bases from V and 3 from J; bases not matched to a gene: 10. Germline CDR1 reads MDHEN; CDR2 reads SYDVKM. The CDR3 DNA is TGTGCCAGCAGCCCCGACAGGGGCAGCCTCAATCAGCCCCAGCATTTT. Protein: CASSPDRGSLNQPQHF.

This clonotype was seen at least ten times. This chain joins TRBV7-2 and TRBJ2-7, with D hard to call. V was shortened by 1 base and J by 2 bases, with 12 bases between the two germline ends. The CDR3 consists of 15 residues. Per the germline V gene, CDR1 is SGHTA and CDR2 is FQGNSA. The CDR3 nucleotides are TGTGCCAGCAGCTTAGGTTCGCTAGACACCTACGAGCAGTACTTC. Translated, it gives CASSLGSLDTYEQYF. Looking up the rest from reference TRBV7-2 and TRBJ2-7 gives the full variable domain: GAGVSQSPSNKVTEKGKDVELRCDPISGHTALYWYRQSLGQGLEFLIYFQGNSAPDKSGLPSDRFSAERTGGSVSTLTIQRTQQEDSAVYLCASSLGSLDTYEQYFGPGTRLTVT.